This entry concerns a single T cell receptor (beta chain). The antigen remains undetermined. All donors qualified as healthy HIV-negative adults and had experienced no recent acute infections or vaccinations. Once extracted for a subset, genomic DNA was divided evenly among several immunoSEQ plates. Sequencing used immunoSEQ multiplex PCR; TCRdb keeps in-frame clones, though not all of them. The sample contains approximately 92,000 clones, approximately 63% of which appear only once. V lost 1 base, J lost 2 bases, and 9 bases lay in between. CDR1 and CDR2 from the germline V gene are LGHNA and YSLEER. The CDR3 consists of 15 residues. This entry is derived from a study of shared clonotypes between healthy human individuals. Findings and limits, study-wide: Among donors, clonotype sharing was expected to be affected by sequencing depth. Researchers found naive subsets generally carried larger estimated richness than memory subsets.

This rearrangement joins TRBV4-3 to TRBJ1-3; D remains ambiguous. This clonotype was sampled from a man under 40 in good health. The sample was memory CD8+ T cells sorted from blood. Sample subset: CD45RO+ cells pooled with CCR7-negative TemRA cells. For the CDR3, the DNA is TGCGCCAGCAGCCAAGTTCGGTTAGCTGGAAACACCATATATTTT. Protein product: CASSQVRLAGNTIYF.